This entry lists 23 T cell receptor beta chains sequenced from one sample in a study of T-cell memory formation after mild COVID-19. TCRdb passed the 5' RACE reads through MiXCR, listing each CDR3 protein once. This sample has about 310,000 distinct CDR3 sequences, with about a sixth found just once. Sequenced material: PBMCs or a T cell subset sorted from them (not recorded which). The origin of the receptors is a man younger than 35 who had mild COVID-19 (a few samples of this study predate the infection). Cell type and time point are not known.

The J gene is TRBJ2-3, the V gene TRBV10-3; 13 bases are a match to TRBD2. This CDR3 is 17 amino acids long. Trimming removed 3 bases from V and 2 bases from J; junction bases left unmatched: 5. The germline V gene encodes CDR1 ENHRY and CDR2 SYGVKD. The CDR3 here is CAISDGTSGENTDTQYF. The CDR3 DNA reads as TGTGCCATCAGTGACGGGACTAGCGGGGAGAACACAGATACGCAGTATTTT.

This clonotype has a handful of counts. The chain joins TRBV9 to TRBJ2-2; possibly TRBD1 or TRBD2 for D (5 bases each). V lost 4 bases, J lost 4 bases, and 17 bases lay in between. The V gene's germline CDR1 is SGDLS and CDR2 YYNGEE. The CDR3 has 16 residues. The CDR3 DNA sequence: TGTGCCAGCAGCCCCCCGGGGCGTATTGGCACCGGGGAGCTGTTTTTT. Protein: CASSPPGRIGTGELFF.

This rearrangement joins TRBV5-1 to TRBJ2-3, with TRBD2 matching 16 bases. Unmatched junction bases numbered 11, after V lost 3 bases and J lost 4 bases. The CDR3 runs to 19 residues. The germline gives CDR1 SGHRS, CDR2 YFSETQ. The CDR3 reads CASSWGLAGGPPWADTQYF. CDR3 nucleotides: TGCGCCAGCAGCTGGGGACTAGCGGGGGGGCCCCCGTGGGCAGATACGCAGTATTTT.

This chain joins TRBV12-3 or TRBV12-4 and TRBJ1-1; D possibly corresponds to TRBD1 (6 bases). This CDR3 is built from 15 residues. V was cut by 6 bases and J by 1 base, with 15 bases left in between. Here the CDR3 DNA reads TGTGCCAGCAGCCCCGGACAGCCGACGAACACTGAAGCTTTCTTT. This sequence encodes CASSPGQPTNTEAFF.

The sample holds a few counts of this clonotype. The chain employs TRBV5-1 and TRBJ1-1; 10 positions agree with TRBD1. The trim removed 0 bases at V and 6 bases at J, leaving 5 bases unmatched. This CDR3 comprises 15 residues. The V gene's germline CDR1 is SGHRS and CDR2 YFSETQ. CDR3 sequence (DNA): TGCGCCAGCAGCTTGGTGGGACAGGGGTTCGCTGAAGCTTTCTTT. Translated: CASSLVGQGFAEAFF.

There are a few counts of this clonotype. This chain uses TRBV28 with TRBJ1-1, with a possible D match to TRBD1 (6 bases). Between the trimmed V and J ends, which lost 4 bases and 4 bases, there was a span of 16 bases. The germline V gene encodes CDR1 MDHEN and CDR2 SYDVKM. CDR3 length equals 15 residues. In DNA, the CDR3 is TGTGCCAGCAGTTCACATACAGGGAGGTCCACTGAAGCTTTCTTT. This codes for CASSSHTGRSTEAFF.

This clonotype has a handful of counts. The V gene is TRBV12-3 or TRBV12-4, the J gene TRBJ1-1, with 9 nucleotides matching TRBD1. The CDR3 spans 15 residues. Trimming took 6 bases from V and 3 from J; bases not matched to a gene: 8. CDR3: CASSDRTGADTEAFF. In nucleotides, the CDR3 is TGTGCCAGCAGCGATAGGACAGGGGCAGACACTGAAGCTTTCTTT.

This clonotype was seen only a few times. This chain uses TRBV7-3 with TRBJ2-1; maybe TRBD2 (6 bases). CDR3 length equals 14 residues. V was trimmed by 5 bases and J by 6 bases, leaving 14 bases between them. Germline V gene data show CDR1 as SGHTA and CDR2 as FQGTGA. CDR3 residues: CASSPGGISNEQFF. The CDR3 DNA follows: TGTGCCAGCAGCCCCGGCGGGATCTCCAATGAGCAGTTCTTC.

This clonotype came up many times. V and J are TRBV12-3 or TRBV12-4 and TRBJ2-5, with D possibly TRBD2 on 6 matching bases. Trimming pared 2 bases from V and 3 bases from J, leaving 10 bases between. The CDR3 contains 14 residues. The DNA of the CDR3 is TGTGCCAGCAGTTTAAGGGGAGGTGAAGAGACCCAGTACTTC. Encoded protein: CASSLRGGEETQYF.

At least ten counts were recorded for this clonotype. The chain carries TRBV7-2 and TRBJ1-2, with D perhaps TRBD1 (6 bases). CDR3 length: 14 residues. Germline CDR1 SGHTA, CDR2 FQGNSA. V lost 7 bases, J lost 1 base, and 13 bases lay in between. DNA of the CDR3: TGTGCCAGCACCCAAATGGACAGTAACTATGGCTACACCTTC. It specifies CASTQMDSNYGYTF.

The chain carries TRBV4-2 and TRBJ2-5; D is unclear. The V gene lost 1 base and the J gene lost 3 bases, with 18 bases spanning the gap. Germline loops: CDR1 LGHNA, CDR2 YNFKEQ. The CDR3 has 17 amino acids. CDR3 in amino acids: CASSQGRIGRDEETQYF. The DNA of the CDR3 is TGTGCCAGCAGCCAAGGTCGGATAGGCCGAGACGAAGAGACCCAGTACTTC.

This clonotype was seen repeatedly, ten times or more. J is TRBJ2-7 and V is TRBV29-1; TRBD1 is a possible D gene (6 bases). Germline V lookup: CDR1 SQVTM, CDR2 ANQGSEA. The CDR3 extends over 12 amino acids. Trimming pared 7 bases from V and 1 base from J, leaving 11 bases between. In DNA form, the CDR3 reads TGCAGCGCCAGGACAGCTTCCTACGAGCAGTACTTC. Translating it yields CSARTASYEQYF.

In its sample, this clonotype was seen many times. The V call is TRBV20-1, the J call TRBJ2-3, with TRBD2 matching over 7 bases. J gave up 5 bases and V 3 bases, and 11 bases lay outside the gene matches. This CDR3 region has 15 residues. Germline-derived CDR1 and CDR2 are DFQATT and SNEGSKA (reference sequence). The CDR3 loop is CSARPLGRGLDTQYF. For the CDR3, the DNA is TGCAGTGCTAGGCCCCTTGGGCGGGGGTTAGATACGCAGTATTTT.

CDR3 sequence (DNA): TGTGCCAGCAGTTTACAGGGCCGGAGTGAAAAACTGTTTTTT. Its protein is CASSLQGRSEKLFF. The chain joins TRBV12-3 or TRBV12-4 to TRBJ1-4; TRBD1 is a possible D gene (5 bases). Trimming stripped 2 bases from V and 7 bases from J, with 11 bases between. This CDR3 is built from 14 residues.

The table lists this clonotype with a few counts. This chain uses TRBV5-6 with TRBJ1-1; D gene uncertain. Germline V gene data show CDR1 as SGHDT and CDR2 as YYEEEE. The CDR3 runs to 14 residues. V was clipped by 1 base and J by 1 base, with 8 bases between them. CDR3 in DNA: TGTGCCAGCAGCTTGACGACTGAGAACACTGAAGCTTTCTTT. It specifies CASSLTTENTEAFF. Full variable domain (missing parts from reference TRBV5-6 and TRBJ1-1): DAGVTQSPTHLIKTRGQQVTLRCSPKSGHDTVSWYQQALGQGPQFIFQYYEEEERQRGNFPDRFSGHQFPNYSSELNVNALLLGDSALYLCASSLTTENTEAFFGQGTRLTVV.

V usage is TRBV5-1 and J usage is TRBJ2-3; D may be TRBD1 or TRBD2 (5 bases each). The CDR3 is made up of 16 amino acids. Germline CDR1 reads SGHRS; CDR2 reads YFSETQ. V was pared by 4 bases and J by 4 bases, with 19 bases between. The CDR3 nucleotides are TGCGCCAGCAGCACTTCGGGGCTAGGGTTGCCAGATACGCAGTATTTT. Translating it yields CASSTSGLGLPDTQYF.

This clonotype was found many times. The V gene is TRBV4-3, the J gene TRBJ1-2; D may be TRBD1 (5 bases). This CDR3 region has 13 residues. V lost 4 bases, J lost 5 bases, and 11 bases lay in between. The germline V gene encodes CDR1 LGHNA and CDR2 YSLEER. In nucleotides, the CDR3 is TGCGCCAGCAGCCCCGGGGCGGGTTATGGCTACACCTTC. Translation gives CASSPGAGYGYTF.

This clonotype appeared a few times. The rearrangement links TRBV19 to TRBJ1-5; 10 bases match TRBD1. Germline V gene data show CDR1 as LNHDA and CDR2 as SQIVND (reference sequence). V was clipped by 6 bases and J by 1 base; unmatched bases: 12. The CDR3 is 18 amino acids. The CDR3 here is CASSPTGGRSASNQPQHF. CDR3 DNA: TGTGCCAGTAGCCCGACAGGGGGCCGATCCGCAAGCAATCAGCCCCAGCATTTT.

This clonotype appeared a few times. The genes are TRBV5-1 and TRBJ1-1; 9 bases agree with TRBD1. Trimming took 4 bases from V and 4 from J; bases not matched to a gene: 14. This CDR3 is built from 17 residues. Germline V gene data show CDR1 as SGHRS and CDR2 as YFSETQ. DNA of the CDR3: TGCGCCAGCAGCCCGTGGGGGACAGGGACAGGGAGCACTGAAGCTTTCTTT. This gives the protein CASSPWGTGTGSTEAFF. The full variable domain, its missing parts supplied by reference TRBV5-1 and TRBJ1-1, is KAGVTQTPRYLIKTRGQQVTLSCSPISGHRSVSWYQQTPGQGLQFLFEYFSETQRNKGNFPGRFSGRQFSNSRSEMNVSTLELGDSALYLCASSPWGTGTGSTEAFFGQGTRLTVV.

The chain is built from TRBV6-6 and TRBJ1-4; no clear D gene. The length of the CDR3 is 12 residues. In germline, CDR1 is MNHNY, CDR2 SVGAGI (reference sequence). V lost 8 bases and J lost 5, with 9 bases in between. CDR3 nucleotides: TGTGCCAGCTCCAGAACCAATGAAAAACTGTTTTTT. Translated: CASSRTNEKLFF.

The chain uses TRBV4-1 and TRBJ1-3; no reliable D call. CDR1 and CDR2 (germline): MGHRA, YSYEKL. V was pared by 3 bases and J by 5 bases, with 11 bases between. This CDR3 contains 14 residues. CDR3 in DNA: TGCGCCAGCAGCCATGAAGGTCGGAGAAACACCATATATTTT. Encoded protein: CASSHEGRRNTIYF.

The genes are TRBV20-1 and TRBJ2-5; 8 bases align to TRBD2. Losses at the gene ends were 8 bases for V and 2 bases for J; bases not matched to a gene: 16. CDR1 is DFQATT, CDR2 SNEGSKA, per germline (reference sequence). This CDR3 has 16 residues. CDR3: CSRTRELRGGQETQYF. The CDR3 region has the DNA TGCAGTCGGACCAGGGAGCTCCGGGGGGGACAAGAGACCCAGTACTTC.

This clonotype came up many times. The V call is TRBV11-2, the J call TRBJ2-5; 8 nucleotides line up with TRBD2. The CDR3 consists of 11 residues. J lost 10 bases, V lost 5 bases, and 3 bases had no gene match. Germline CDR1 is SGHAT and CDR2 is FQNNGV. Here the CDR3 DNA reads TGTGCCAGCAGCCTCGGGGGGGACCAGTACTTC. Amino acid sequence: CASSLGGDQYF. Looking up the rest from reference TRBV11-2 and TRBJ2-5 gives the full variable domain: EAGVAQSPRYKIIEKRQSVAFWCNPISGHATLYWYQQILGQGPKLLIQFQNNGVVDDSQLPKDRFSAERLKGVDSTLKIQPAKLEDSAVYLCASSLGGDQYFGPGTRLLVL.